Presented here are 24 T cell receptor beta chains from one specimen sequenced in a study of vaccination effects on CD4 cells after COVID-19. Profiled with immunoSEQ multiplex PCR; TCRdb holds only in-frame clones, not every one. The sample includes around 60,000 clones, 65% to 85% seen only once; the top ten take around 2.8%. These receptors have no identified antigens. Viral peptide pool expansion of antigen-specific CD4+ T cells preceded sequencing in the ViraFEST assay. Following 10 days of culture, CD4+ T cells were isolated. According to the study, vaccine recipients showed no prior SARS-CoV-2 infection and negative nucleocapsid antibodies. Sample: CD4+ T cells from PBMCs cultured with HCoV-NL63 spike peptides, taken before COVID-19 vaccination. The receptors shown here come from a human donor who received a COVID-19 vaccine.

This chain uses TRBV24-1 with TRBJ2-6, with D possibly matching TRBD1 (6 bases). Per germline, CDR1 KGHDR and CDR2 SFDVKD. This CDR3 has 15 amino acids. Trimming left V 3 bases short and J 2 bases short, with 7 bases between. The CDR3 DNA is TGTGCCACCAGTGATAGGACAGCTGGGGCCAACGTCCTGACTTTC. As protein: CATSDRTAGANVLTF.

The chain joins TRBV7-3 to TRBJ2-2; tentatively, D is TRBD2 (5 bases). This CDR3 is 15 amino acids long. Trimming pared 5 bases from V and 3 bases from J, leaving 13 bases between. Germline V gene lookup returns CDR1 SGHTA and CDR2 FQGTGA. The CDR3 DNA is TGTGCCAGCAGCCCCGACGGGGTTGACACCGGGGAGCTGTTTTTT. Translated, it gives CASSPDGVDTGELFF.

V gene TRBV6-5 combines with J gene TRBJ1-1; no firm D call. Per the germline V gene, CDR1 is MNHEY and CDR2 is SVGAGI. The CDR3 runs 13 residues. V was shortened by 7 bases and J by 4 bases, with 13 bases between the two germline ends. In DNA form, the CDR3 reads TGTGCCAGCACGAGAGGGTCGGGCACTGAAGCTTTCTTT. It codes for CASTRGSGTEAFF.

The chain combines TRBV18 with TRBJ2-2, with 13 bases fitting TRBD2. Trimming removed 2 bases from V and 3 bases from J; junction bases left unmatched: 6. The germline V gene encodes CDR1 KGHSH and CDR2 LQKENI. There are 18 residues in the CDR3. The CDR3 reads CASSPRLAGGRDTGELFF. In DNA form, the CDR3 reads TGTGCCAGCTCACCAAGACTAGCGGGGGGACGAGACACCGGGGAGCTGTTTTTT.

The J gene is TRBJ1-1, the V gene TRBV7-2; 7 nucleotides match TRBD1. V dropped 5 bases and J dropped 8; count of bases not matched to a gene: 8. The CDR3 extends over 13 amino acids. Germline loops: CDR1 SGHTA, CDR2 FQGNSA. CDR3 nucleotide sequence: TGTGCCAGCAGCCAAATACCGGGACAGGAAGCTTTCTTT. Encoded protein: CASSQIPGQEAFF.

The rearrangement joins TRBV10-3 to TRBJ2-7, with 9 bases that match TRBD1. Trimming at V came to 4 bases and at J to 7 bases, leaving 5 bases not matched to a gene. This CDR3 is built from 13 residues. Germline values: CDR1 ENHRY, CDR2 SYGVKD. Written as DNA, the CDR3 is TGTGCCATCAGTGGGGGACAGGGAGGGGAGCAGTACGTC. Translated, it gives CAISGGQGGEQYV.

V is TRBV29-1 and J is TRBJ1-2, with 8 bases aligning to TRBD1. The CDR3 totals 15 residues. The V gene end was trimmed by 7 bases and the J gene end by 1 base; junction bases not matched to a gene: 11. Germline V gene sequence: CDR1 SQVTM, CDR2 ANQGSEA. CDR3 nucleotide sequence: TGCAGCGCTAGGGACAGGACACGTCTTAACTATGGCTACACCTTC. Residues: CSARDRTRLNYGYTF. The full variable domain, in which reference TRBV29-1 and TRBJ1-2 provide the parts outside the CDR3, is SAVISQKPSRDICQRGTSLTIQCQVDSQVTMMFWYRQQPGQSLTLIATANQGSEATYESGFVIDKFPISRPNLTFSTLTVSNMSPEDSSIYLCSARDRTRLNYGYTFGSGTRLTVV.

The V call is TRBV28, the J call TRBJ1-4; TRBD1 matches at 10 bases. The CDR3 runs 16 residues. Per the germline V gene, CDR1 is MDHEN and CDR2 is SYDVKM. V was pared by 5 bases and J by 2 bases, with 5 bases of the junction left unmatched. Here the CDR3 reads CASSLTGGFTNEKLFF. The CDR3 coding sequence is TGTGCCAGCAGTCTGACAGGGGGCTTTACTAATGAAAAACTGTTTTTT.

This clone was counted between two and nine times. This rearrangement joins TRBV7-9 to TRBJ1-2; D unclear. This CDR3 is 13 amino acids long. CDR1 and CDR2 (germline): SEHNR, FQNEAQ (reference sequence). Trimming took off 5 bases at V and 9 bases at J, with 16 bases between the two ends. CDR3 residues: CASSPLNPTSYTF. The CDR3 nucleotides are TGTGCCAGCAGCCCCCTAAACCCAACGAGCTACACCTTC.

DNA for the CDR3: TGTGCCAGCAGCCGGGACTTCAACACTGAAGCTTTCTTT. It specifies CASSRDFNTEAFF. This rearrangement joins TRBV7-8 to TRBJ1-1, with D maybe TRBD1 (5 bases). The V gene lost 5 bases and the J gene lost 2 bases, with 9 bases spanning the gap. CDR3 length: 13 residues. In germline, CDR1 is SGHVS, CDR2 FQNEAQ.

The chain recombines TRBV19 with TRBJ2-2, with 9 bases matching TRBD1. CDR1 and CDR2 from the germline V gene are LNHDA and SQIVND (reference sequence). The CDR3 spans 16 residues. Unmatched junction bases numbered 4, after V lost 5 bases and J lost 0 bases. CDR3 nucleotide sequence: TGTGCCAGTAGTCCGGGACAGGGTGCGAACACCGGGGAGCTGTTTTTT. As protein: CASSPGQGANTGELFF.

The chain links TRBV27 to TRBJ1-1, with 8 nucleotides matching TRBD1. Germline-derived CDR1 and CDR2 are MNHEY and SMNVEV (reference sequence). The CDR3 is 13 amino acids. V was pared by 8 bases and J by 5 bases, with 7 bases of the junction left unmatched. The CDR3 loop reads CASGLNRGTEAFF. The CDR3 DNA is TGTGCCAGCGGTCTTAACAGGGGGACTGAAGCTTTCTTT.

CDR3 loop: CSVSGTVQETQYF. CDR3 coding DNA: TGCAGCGTTAGTGGGACAGTTCAAGAGACCCAGTACTTC. J is TRBJ2-5 and V is TRBV29-1; TRBD1 agrees at 7 bases. This CDR3 region has 13 residues. V lost 5 bases to trimming and J lost 2 bases; unmatched junction nucleotides: 5. Per germline, CDR1 SQVTM and CDR2 ANQGSEA.

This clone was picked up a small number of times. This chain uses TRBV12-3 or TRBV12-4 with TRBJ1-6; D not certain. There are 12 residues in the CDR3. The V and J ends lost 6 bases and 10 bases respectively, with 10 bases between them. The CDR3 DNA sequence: TGTGCCAGCAGCGGAGACCTGTCACCCCTCCACTTT. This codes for CASSGDLSPLHF.

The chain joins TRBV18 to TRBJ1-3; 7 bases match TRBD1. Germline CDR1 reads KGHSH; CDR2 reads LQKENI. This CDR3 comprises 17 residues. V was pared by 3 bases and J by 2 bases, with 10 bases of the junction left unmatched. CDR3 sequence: CASSPSPGQRPGNTIYF. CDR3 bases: TGTGCCAGCTCACCGAGTCCGGGACAGAGGCCTGGAAACACCATATATTTT.

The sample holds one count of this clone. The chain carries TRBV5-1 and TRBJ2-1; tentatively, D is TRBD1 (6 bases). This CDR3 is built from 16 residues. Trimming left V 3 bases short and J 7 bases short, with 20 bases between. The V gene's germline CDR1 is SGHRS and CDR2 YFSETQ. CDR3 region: CASSSTTGSLGNEQFF. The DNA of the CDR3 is TGCGCCAGCAGCTCCACCACAGGGTCGCTTGGTAATGAGCAGTTCTTC.

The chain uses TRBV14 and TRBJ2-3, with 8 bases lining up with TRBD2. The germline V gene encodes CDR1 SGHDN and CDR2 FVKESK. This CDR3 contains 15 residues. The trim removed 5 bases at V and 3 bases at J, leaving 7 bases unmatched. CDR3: CASSDGGEGTDTQYF. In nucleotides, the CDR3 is TGTGCCAGCAGCGACGGGGGGGAAGGTACAGATACGCAGTATTTT.

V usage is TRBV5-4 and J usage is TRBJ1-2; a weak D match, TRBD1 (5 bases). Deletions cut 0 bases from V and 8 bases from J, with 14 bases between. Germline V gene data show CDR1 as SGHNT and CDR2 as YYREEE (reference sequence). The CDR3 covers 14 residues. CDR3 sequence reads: CASSLVQGLGGYTF. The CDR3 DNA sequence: TGTGCCAGCAGCTTGGTTCAGGGTTTAGGGGGCTACACCTTC.

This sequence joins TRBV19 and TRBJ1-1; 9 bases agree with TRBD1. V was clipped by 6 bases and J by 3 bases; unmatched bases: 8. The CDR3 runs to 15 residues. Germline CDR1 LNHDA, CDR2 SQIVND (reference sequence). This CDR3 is CASSYRGRQDTEAFF. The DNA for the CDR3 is TGTGCCAGTAGCTACAGGGGGCGCCAGGACACTGAAGCTTTCTTT.

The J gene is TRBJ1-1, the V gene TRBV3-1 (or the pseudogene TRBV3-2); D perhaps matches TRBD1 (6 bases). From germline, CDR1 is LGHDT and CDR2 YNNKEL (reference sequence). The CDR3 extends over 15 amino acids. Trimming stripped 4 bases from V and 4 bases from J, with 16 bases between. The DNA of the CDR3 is TGTGCCAGCAGCCCATATCAGGGGACGAGCACTGAAGCTTTCTTT. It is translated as CASSPYQGTSTEAFF.

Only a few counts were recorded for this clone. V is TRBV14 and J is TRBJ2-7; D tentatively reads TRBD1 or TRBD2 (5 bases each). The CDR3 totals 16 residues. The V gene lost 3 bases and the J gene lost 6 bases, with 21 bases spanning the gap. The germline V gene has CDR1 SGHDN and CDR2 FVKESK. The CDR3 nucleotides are TGTGCCAGCAGCCAGCAACCGGGACCGCCGTTCGGCGAGCAGTACGTC. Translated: CASSQQPGPPFGEQYV.

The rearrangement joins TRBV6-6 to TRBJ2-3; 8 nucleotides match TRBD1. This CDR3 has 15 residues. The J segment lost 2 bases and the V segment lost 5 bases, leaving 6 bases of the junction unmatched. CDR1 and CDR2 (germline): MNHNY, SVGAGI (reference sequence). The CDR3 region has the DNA TGTGCCAGCAGTCACCAGGGGGCAGCCACAGATACGCAGTATTTT. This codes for CASSHQGAATDTQYF.

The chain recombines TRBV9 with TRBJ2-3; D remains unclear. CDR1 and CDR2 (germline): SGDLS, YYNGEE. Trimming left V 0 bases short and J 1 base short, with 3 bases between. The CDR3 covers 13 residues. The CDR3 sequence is CASSVDRTDTQYF. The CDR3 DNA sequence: TGTGCCAGCAGCGTAGACCGCACAGATACGCAGTATTTT.

The CDR3 protein is CASSPYGGVVEQFF. The CDR3 bases are TGTGCCAGCAGCCCATATGGGGGGGTGGTGGAGCAGTTCTTC. V gene TRBV5-5 combines with J gene TRBJ2-1; TRBD2 matches at 7 bases. This CDR3 is 14 amino acids long. Trimming at V came to 4 bases and at J to 10 bases, leaving 11 bases not matched to a gene. The germline V gene encodes CDR1 SGHKS and CDR2 YYEKEE (reference sequence). Drawing the rest from reference TRBV5-5 and TRBJ2-1, the complete variable domain is DAGVTQSPTHLIKTRGQQVTLRCSPISGHKSVSWYQQVLGQGPQFIFQYYEKEERGRGNFPDRFSARQFPNYSSELNVNALLLGDSALYLCASSPYGGVVEQFFGPGTRLTVL.